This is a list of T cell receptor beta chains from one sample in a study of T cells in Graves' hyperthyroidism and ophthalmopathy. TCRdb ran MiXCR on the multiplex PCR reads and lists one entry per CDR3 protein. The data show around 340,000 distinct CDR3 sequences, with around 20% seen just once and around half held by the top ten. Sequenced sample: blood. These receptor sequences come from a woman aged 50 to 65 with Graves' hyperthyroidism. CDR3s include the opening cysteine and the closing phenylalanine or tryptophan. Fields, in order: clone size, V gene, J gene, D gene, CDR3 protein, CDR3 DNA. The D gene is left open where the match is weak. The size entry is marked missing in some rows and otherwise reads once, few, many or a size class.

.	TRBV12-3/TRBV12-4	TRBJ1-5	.	CASSLSGESYQPQHF	TGTGCCAGCAGTTTATCAGGGGAGAGTTATCAGCCCCAGCATTTT
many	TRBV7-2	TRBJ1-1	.	CASSLPTLAQEAFF	TGTGCCAGCAGCTTACCTACTCTAGCTCAAGAAGCTTTCTTT
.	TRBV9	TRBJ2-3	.	CASSVSGLSTDTQYF	TGTGCCAGCAGCGTTTCTGGTTTGAGCACAGATACGCAGTATTTT
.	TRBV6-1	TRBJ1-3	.	CASSEVGNTIYF	TGTGCCAGCAGTGAAGTCGGAAACACCATATATTTT
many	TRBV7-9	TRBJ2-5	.	CASSLTVSRETQYF	TGTGCCAGCAGCTTAACAGTGAGTCGAGAGACCCAGTACTTC
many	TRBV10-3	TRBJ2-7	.	CAISESASYEQYF	TGTGCCATCAGTGAGTCCGCGTCCTACGAGCAGTACTTC
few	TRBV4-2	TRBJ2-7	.	CASSQDLLGAGEQYF	TGTGCCAGCAGCCAAGATCTTCTCGGGGCGGGGGAGCAGTACTTC
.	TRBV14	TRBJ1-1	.	CASSQASPYEAFF	TGTGCCAGCAGCCAAGCCAGTCCTTATGAAGCTTTCTTT
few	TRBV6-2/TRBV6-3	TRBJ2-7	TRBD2	CASCPSSGGHEQYF	TGTGCCAGCTGCCCCTCTAGCGGGGGGCACGAGCAGTACTTC
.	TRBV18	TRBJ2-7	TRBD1	CASSRTGAVYEQYF	TGTGCCAGCTCCCGGACAGGAGCCGTCTACGAGCAGTACTTC
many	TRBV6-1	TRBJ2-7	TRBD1	CASSGRDRGTYEQYF	TGTGCCAGCAGTGGACGGGACAGGGGCACCTACGAGCAGTACTTC
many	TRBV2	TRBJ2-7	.	CASSDNYEQYF	TGTGCCAGCAGTGACAACTACGAGCAGTACTTC
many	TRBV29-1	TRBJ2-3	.	CSVQVSQARTDTQYF	TGCAGCGTCCAAGTGTCCCAGGCTCGCACAGATACGCAGTATTTT
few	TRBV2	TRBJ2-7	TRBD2	CASSSNRGTSHNEQYF	TGTGCCAGCAGTTCCAACCGGGGGACTAGTCATAATGAGCAGTACTTC
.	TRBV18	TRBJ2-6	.	CASSPYGDSLSGANVLTF	TGTGCCAGCTCACCCTACGGCGACAGCCTCTCTGGGGCCAACGTCCTGACTTTC
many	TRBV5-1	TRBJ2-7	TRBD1	CASIPGTGGVYEQYF	TGCGCCAGCATACCCGGGACAGGGGGTGTCTACGAGCAGTACTTC
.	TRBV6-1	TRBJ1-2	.	CASRLTDYYGYTF	TGTGCCAGCAGACTGACGGATTACTATGGCTACACCTTC
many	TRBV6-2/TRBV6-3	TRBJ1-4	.	CASSWGPTNEKLFF	TGTGCCAGCAGCTGGGGACCAACTAATGAAAAACTGTTTTTT
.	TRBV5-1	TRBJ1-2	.	CASSLVRRDGDGYTF	TGCGCCAGCAGCTTGGTTCGGAGGGATGGGGATGGCTACACCTTC
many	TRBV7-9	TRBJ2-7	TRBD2	CASSRASGGPILYEQYF	TGTGCCAGCAGCCGCGCTAGCGGGGGGCCTATTCTCTACGAGCAGTACTTC
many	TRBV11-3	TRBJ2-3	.	CASSLVAGTDTQYF	TGTGCCAGCAGCTTAGTCGCGGGCACAGATACGCAGTATTTT
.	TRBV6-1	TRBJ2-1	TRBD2	CASSDSSGSSSNEQFF	TGTGCCAGCAGTGACTCTAGCGGGTCATCCTCAAATGAGCAGTTCTTC
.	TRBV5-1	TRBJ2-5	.	CASSLDPGVRQETQYF	TGCGCCAGCAGCTTGGACCCGGGGGTGCGGCAAGAGACCCAGTACTTC
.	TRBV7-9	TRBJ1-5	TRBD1	CASSPRGPSQPQHF	TGTGCCAGCAGCCCTAGGGGGCCAAGTCAGCCCCAGCATTTT
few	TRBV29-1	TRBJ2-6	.	CSVEDRGSGANVLTF	TGCAGCGTTGAAGATCGAGGGTCTGGGGCCAACGTCCTGACTTTC
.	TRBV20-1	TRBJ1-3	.	CSARRGETSGNTIYF	TGCAGTGCCAGAAGGGGGGAAACCTCTGGAAACACCATATATTTT
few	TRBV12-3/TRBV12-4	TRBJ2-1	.	CASSLVGGAYNEQFF	TGTGCCAGCAGTTTAGTAGGTGGAGCCTACAATGAGCAGTTCTTC
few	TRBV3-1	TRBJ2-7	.	CASSQDFSTFYEQYF	TGTGCCAGCAGCCAAGATTTCTCCACATTCTACGAGCAGTACTTC
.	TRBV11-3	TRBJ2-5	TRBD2	CASSRTSGSGATQYF	TGTGCCAGCAGCCGGACTAGCGGGAGTGGTGCGACCCAGTACTTC
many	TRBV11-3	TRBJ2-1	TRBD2	CASSPDTIAGGNNEQFF	TGTGCCAGCAGCCCGGACACAATAGCGGGGGGAAACAATGAGCAGTTCTTC
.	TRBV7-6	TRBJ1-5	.	CASSLVPFPSNQPQHF	TGTGCCAGCAGCTTAGTTCCGTTCCCTAGCAATCAGCCCCAGCATTTT
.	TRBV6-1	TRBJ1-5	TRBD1	CASSRGQGANQPQHF	TGTGCCAGCAGTAGGGGACAGGGGGCGAATCAGCCCCAGCATTTT
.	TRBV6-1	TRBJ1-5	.	CASSGAGVRIEPQHF	TGTGCCAGCAGTGGAGCAGGGGTTCGTATCGAGCCCCAGCATTTT
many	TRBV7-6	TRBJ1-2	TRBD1	CASSLADRRDRGRVDYGYTF	TGTGCCAGCAGCTTAGCCGACAGGAGGGACAGGGGGCGTGTAGACTATGGCTACACCTTC
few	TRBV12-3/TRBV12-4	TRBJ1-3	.	CASTEGTRGTIYF	TGTGCCAGCACCGAAGGCACAAGAGGCACCATATATTTT
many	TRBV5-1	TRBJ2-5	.	CATVYQETQYF	TGCGCCACCGTGTACCAAGAGACCCAGTACTTC
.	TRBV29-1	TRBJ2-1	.	CSVNAGDNEQFF	TGCAGCGTCAATGCAGGGGACAATGAGCAGTTCTTC
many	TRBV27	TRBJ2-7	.	CASSPADSFFYEQYF	TGTGCCAGCAGCCCCGCAGACAGTTTCTTCTACGAGCAGTACTTC
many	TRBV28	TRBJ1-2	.	CASTPGGIVGGYTF	TGTGCCAGCACCCCAGGCGGGATCGTGGGTGGCTACACCTTC
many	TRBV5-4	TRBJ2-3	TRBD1	CASSLAAQGVGTDTQYF	TGTGCCAGCAGCTTGGCGGCCCAGGGGGTCGGCACAGATACGCAGTATTTT
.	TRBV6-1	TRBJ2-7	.	CASSPGRIPYEQYF	TGTGCCAGCAGCCCTGGACGGATTCCCTACGAGCAGTACTTC
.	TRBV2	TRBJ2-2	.	CASSAATERASRELFF	TGTGCCAGCAGCGCGGCCACGGAACGGGCCAGTAGGGAGCTGTTTTTT
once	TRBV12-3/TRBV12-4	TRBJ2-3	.	CASSYAGGLVTDTQYF	TGTGCCAGCAGCTACGCTGGGGGCCTCGTCACAGATACGCAGTATTTT
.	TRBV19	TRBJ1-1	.	CASSIVTGTEAFF	TGTGCCAGTAGTATAGTTACGGGCACTGAAGCTTTCTTT
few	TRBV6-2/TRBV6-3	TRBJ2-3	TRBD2	CASSPERGGVDTQYF	TGTGCCAGCAGTCCGGAGCGGGGAGGTGTAGATACGCAGTATTTT
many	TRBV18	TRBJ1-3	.	CASSPGTTSSGNTIYF	TGTGCCAGCTCACCGGGGACAACGAGCTCTGGAAACACCATATATTTT
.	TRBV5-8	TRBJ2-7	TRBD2	CATGQGLAGGPGEQYF	TGTGCCACCGGACAGGGGCTAGCGGGAGGGCCCGGGGAGCAGTACTTC
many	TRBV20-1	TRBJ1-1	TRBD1	CSALRTGPTEAFF	TGCAGTGCTTTACGGACAGGGCCAACGGAAGCTTTCTTT
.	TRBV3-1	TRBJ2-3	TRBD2	CASSQPISGSWTDTQYF	TGTGCCAGCAGCCAACCCATTAGCGGGAGCTGGACAGATACGCAGTATTTT
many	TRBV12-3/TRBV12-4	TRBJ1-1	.	CASRTGTLNTEAFF	TGTGCCAGCAGGACAGGTACACTGAACACTGAAGCTTTCTTT
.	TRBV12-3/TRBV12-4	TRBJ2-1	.	CASSLVLNNEQFF	TGTGCCAGCAGTTTAGTACTAAACAATGAGCAGTTCTTC
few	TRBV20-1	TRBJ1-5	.	CSAQWVEGNQPQHF	TGCAGTGCGCAGTGGGTGGAGGGCAATCAGCCCCAGCATTTT
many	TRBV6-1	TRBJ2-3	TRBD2	CASSIKPGLAESDTQYF	TGTGCCAGCAGCATCAAACCGGGACTAGCGGAGTCAGATACGCAGTATTTT
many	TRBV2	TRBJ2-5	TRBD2	CAALSAGETQYF	TGTGCCGCCCTGTCAGCGGGGGAGACCCAGTACTTC
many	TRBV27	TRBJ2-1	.	CASSLGMEGGEQFF	TGTGCCAGCAGTTTGGGTATGGAAGGGGGTGAGCAGTTCTTC
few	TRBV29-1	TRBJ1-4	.	CSVGGGRLANEKLFF	TGCAGCGTTGGTGGGGGAAGGTTGGCTAATGAAAAACTGTTTTTT
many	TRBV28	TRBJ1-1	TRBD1	CASKVGGQAGTEAFF	TGTGCCTCGAAAGTAGGGGGACAGGCGGGCACTGAAGCTTTCTTT
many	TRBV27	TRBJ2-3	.	CASSWKRGSTDTQYF	TGTGCCAGCAGTTGGAAGCGAGGGAGCACAGATACGCAGTATTTT
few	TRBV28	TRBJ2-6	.	CAVQGTHVLTF	TGTGCCGTCCAGGGTACCCACGTCCTGACTTTC